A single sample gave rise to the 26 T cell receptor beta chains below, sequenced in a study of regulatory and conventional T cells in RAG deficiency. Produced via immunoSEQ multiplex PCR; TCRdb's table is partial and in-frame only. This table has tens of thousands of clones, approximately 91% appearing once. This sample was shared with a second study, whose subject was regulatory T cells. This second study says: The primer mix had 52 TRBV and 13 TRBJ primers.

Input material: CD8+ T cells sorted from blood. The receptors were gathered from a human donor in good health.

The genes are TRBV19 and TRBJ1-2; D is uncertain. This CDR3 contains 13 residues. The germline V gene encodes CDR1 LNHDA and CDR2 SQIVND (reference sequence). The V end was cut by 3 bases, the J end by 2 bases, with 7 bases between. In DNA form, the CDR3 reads TGTGCCAGTAGTATGGGAGCGAACTATGGCTACACCTTC. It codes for CASSMGANYGYTF.

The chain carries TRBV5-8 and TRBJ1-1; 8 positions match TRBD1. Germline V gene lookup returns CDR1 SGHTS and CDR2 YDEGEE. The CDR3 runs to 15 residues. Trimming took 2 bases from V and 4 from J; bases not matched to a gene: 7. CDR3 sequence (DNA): TGTGCCAGCAGCTTTGACAGGGGAGAAGCCACTGAAGCTTTCTTT. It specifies CASSFDRGEATEAFF. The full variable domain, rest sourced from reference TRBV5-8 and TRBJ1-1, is EAGVTQSPTHLIKTRGQQATLRCSPISGHTSVYWYQQALGLGLQFLLWYDEGEERNRGNFPPRFSGRQFPNYSSELNVNALELEDSALYLCASSFDRGEATEAFFGQGTRLTVV.

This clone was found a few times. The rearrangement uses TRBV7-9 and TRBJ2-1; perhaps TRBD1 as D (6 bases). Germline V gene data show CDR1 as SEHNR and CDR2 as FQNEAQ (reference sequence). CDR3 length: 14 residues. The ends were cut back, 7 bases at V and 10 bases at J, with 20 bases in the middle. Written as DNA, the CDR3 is TGTGCCAGCACCCTCCAGGGGAACTCCCAGGAGCAGTTCTTC. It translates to CASTLQGNSQEQFF.

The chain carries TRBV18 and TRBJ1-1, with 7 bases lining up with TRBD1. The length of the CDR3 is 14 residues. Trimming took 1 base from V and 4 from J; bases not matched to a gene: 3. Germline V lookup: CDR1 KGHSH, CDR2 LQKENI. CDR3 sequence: CASSPQTGSTEAFF. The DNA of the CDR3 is TGTGCCAGCTCACCACAGACAGGGAGCACTGAAGCTTTCTTT.

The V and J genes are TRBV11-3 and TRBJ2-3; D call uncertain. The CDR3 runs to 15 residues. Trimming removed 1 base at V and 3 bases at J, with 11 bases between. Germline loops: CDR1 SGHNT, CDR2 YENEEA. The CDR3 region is CASSLGVKETDTQYF. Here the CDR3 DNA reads TGTGCCAGCAGCTTAGGGGTTAAGGAGACAGATACGCAGTATTTT.

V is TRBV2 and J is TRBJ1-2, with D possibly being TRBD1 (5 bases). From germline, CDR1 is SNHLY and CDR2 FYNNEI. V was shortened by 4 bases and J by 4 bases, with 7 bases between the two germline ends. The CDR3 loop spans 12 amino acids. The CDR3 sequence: CASSGGAYGYTF. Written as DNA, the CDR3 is TGTGCCAGCAGTGGAGGGGCCTATGGCTACACCTTC.

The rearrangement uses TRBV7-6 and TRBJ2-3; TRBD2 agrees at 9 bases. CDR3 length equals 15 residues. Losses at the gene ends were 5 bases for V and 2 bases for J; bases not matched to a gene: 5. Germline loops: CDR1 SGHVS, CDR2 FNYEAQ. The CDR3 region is CASSPGTSPTDTQYF. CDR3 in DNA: TGTGCCAGCAGCCCTGGGACTAGCCCCACAGATACGCAGTATTTT.

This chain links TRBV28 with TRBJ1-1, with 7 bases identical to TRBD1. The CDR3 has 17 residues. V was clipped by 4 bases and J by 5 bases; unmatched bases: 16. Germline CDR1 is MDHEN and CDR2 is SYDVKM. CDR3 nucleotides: TGTGCCAGCAGTTACCTTACCCGACAGGGTAATGGGACTGAAGCTTTCTTT. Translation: CASSYLTRQGNGTEAFF.

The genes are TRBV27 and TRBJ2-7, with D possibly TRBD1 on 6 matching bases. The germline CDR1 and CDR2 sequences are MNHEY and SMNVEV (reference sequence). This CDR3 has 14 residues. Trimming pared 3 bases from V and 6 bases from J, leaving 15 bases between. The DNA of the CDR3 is TGTGCCAGCAGTTTCTTCAGGGGAAGGTCCGAGCAGTACTTC. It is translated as CASSFFRGRSEQYF.

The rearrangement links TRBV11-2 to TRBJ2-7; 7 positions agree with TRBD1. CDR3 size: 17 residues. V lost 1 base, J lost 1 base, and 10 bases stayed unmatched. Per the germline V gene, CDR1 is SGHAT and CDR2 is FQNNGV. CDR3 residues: CASSLGRGQTISYEQYF. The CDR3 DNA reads TGTGCCAGCAGCTTAGGCCGGGGACAGACAATTTCCTACGAGCAGTACTTC.

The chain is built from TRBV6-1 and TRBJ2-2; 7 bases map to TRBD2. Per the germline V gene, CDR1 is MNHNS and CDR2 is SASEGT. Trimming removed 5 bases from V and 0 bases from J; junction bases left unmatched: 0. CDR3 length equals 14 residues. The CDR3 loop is CASSSGANTGELFF. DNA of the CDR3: TGTGCCAGCAGTAGCGGGGCGAACACCGGGGAGCTGTTTTTT.

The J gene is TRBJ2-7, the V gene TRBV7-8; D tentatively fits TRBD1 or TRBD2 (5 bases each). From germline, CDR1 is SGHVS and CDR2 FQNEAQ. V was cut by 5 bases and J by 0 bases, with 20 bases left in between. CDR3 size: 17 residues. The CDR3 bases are TGTGCCAGCAGCCTCTCCACCGGGACGGTACTCTCCTACGAGCAGTACTTC. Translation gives CASSLSTGTVLSYEQYF.

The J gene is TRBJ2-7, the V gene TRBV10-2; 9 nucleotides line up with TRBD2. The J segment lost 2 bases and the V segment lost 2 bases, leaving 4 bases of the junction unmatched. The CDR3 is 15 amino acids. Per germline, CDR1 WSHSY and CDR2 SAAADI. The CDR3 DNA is TGCGCCAGCAGTGAGGAGGCTAGCGGGGCCTACGAGCAGTACTTC. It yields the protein CASSEEASGAYEQYF.

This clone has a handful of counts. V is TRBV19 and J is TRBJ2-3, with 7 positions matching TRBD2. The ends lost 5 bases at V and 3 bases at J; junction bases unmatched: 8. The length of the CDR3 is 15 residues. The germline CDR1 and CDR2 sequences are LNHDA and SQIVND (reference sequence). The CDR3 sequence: CASSLGLVTTDTQYF. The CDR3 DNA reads TGTGCCAGTAGTCTAGGACTAGTGACGACAGATACGCAGTATTTT.

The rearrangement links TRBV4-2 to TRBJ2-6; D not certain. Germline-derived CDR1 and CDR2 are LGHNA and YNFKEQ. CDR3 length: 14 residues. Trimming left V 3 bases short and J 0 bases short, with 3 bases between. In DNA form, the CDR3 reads TGTGCCAGCAGCCACCCCTCTGGGGCCAACGTCCTGACTTTC. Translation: CASSHPSGANVLTF.

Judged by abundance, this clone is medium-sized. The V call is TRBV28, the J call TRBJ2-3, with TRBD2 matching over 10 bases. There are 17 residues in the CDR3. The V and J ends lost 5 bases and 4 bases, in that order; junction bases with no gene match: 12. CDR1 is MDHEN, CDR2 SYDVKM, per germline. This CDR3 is CASSPFLLAGEADTQYF. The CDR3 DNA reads TGTGCCAGCAGTCCCTTCCTCCTAGCGGGAGAGGCAGATACGCAGTATTTT.

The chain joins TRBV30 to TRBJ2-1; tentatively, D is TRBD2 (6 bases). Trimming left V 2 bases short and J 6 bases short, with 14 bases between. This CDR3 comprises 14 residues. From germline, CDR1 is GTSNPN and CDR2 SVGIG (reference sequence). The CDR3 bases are TGTGCCTGGAGTTGGGGGTCGGGGGTCAATGAGCAGTTCTTC. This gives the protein CAWSWGSGVNEQFF.

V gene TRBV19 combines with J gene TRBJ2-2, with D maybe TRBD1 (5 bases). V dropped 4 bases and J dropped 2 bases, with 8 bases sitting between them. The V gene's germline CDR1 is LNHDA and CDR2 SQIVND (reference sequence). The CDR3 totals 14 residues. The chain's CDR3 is CASSTGFNTGELFF. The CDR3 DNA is TGTGCCAGTAGTACAGGGTTCAACACCGGGGAGCTGTTTTTT.

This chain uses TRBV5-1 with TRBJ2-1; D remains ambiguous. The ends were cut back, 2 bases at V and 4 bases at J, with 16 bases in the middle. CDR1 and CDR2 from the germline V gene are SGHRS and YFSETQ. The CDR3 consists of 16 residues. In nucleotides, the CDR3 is TGCGCCAGCAGCTTTCCTCTCTTGCCGCTATACAATGAGCAGTTCTTC. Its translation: CASSFPLLPLYNEQFF.

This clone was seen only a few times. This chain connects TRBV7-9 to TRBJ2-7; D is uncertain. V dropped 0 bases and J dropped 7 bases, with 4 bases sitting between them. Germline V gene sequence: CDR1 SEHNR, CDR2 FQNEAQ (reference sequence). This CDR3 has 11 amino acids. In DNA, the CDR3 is TGTGCCAGCAGCTTAGCGCGGGAGCAGTACTTC. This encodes CASSLAREQYF. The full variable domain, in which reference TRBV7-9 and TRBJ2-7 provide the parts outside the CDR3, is DTGVSQNPRHKITKRGQNVTFRCDPISEHNRLYWYRQTLGQGPEFLTYFQNEAQLEKSRLLSDRFSAERPKGSFSTLEIQRTEQGDSAMYLCASSLAREQYFGPGTRLTVT.

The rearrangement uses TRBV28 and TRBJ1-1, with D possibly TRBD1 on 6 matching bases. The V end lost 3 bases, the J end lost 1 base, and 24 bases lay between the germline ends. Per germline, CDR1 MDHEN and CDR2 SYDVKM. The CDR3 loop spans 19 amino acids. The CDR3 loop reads CASSFPLFEVAGANTEAFF. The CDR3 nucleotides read TGTGCCAGCAGTTTCCCCCTTTTCGAAGTGGCAGGGGCGAACACTGAAGCTTTCTTT. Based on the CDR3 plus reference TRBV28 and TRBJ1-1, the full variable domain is DVKVTQSSRYLVKRTGEKVFLECVQDMDHENMFWYRQDPGLGLRLIYFSYDVKMKEKGDIPEGYSVSREKKERFSLILESASTNQTSMYLCASSFPLFEVAGANTEAFFGQGTRLTVV.

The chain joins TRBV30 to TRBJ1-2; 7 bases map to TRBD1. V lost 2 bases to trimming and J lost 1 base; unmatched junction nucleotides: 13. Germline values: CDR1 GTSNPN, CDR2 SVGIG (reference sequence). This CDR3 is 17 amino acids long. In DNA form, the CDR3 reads TGTGCCTGGAGTTTTCAGGGACAGCCAGCTTATAACTATGGCTACACCTTC. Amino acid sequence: CAWSFQGQPAYNYGYTF.

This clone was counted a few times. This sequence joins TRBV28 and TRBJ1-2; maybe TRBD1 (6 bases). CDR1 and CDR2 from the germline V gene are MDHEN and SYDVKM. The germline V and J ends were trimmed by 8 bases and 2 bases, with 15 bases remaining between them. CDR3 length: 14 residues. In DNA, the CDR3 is TGTGCCAGCCTACACGCCACAGGGAACTATGGCTACACCTTC. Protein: CASLHATGNYGYTF.

This CDR3 reads CASSETSGEETQYF. CDR3 nucleotide sequence: TGTGCCAGCAGCGAAACTAGCGGGGAAGAGACCCAGTACTTC. This rearrangement joins TRBV9 to TRBJ2-5, with 10 bases identical to TRBD2. Germline trimming cut 3 bases from V and 3 bases from J; bases unmatched to any gene: 2. The CDR3 loop spans 14 amino acids. From germline, CDR1 is SGDLS and CDR2 YYNGEE.

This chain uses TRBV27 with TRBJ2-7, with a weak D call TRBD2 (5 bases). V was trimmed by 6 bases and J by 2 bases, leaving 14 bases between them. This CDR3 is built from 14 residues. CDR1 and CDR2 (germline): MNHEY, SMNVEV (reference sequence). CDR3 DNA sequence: TGTGCCAGCAGAAGGTCGATCGGGGCCTACGAGCAGTACTTC. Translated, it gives CASRRSIGAYEQYF.

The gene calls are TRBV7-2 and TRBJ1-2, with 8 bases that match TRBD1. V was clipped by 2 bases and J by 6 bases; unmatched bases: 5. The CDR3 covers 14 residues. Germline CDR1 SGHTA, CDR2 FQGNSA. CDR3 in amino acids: CASSLNRGMHGYTF. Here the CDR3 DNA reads TGTGCCAGCAGCTTAAACAGGGGGATGCATGGCTACACCTTC.